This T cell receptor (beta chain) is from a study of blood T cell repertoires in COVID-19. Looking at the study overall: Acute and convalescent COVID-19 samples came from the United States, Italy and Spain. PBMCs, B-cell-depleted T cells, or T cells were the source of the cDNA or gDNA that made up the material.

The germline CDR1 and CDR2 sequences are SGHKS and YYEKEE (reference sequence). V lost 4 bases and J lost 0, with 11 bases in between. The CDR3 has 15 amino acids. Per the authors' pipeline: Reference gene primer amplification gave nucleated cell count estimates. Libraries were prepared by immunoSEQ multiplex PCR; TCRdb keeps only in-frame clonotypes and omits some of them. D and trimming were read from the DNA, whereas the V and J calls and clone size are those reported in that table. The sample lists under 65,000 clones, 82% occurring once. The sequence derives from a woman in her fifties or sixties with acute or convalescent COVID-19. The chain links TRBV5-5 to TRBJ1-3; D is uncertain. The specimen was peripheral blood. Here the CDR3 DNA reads TGTGCCAGCAGCGAGGCGGGTTTCTCTGGAAACACCATATATTTT. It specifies CASSEAGFSGNTIYF.